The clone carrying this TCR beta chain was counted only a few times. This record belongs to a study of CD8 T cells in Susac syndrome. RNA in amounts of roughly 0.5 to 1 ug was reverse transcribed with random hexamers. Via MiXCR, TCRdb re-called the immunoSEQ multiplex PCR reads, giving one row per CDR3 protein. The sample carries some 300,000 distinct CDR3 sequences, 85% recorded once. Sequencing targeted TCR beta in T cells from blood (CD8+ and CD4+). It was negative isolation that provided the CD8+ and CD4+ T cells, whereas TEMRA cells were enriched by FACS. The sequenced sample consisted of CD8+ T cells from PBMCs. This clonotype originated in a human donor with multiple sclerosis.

The CDR3 region has the DNA TGCAGTGCCAGCCTCCTAGCGGGAGCCTACAATGAGCAGTTCTTC. It translates to CSASLLAGAYNEQFF. The J gene is TRBJ2-1, the V gene TRBV20-1; TRBD2 agrees at 10 bases. The CDR3 consists of 15 residues. CDR1 is DFQATT and CDR2 is SNEGSKA in the germline V gene (reference sequence). V dropped 6 bases and J dropped 2; count of bases not matched to a gene: 7.